The sample holds a few counts of the clone carrying this T cell receptor (beta chain). Its antigen remains unknown. V lost 7 bases and J lost 6, with 16 bases in between. Per the germline V gene, CDR1 is MNHEY and CDR2 is SVGAGI. The CDR3 is made up of 14 amino acids. The data stem from a study of T-cell memory formation after mild COVID-19. Whole-study findings and limits: Day 15 to 85 contractors were CD4/CD8 balanced; later expanders leaned CD4+.

TCRdb ran MiXCR on the 5' RACE reads and lists one entry per CDR3 protein. The profile shows around 62,000 distinct CDR3 sequences, 28% of them singletons. This TCR was recovered from a man aged 18 to 30 who had mild COVID-19 (a few samples of this study predate the infection). Cell type and time point are not known. V usage is TRBV6-5 and J usage is TRBJ2-1; D not certain. Input material: PBMCs or a T cell subset sorted from them (not recorded which). CDR3 in DNA: TGTGCCAGCAAGGTGCGTCCAACTGGCAATGAGCAGTTCTTC. Encoded protein: CASKVRPTGNEQFF.